This passage covers 26 T cell receptor beta chains from one sample sequenced in a study of T cells in Graves' hyperthyroidism and ophthalmopathy. TCR beta CDR3 region amplification was performed from RNA transcripts. Initially, a first-round RT-PCR of the TCR CDR3 employed the HTBI primer set. A single record per CDR3 protein comes from TCRdb applying MiXCR to the multiplex PCR reads. The repertoire holds around 290,000 distinct CDR3 sequences, with roughly 13% as singletons. Sequenced sample: blood. The receptors were sampled from a woman aged 35 to 49 with Graves' hyperthyroidism.

This clonotype showed up many times. CDR3 residues: CSGRLAVGEQYF. CDR3 DNA: TGCAGCGGAAGACTAGCGGTAGGCGAGCAGTACTTC. The V and J genes are TRBV29-1 and TRBJ2-7; TRBD2 agrees at 9 bases. This CDR3 is built from 12 residues. The germline V gene encodes CDR1 SQVTM and CDR2 ANQGSEA. V lost 7 bases, J lost 6 bases, and 7 bases stayed unmatched.

This clonotype has a count of ten or more. The CDR3 coding sequence is TGTGCCACCAGCAGGTCGAAGAACAGCAATCAGCCCCAGCATTTT. Encoded protein: CATSRSKNSNQPQHF. J is TRBJ1-5 and V is TRBV15; D remains ambiguous. The CDR3 loop spans 15 amino acids. Germline V gives CDR1 LNHNV, CDR2 YYDKDF (reference sequence). V dropped 3 bases and J dropped 1 base, with 10 bases sitting between them.

Here the CDR3 DNA reads TGTGCCTGGTCGTCCCAGGGGAATCAGCCCCAGCATTTT. It translates to CAWSSQGNQPQHF. The J gene is TRBJ1-5, the V gene TRBV30; possibly TRBD1 for D (6 bases). The CDR3 contains 13 residues. Trimming removed 5 bases at V and 4 bases at J, with 12 bases between. In germline, CDR1 is GTSNPN, CDR2 SVGIG (reference sequence).

This clonotype has just a few counts. This chain joins TRBV18 and TRBJ2-1; unclear D gene. The V gene's germline CDR1 is KGHSH and CDR2 LQKENI. The length of the CDR3 is 13 residues. V gave up 3 bases and J gave up 5 bases, with 8 bases separating them. CDR3 in amino acids: CASSPVRNNEQFF. The CDR3 nucleotides are TGTGCCAGCTCACCGGTGCGGAACAATGAGCAGTTCTTC.

This clonotype was observed many times. This chain links TRBV7-2 with TRBJ1-5; weak D call: TRBD1 (6 bases). Germline CDR1 and CDR2: SGHTA and FQGNSA. The CDR3 has 15 amino acids. V gave up 0 bases and J gave up 10 bases, with 16 bases separating them. The CDR3 loop is CASSLALTGSGPQHF. The CDR3 DNA sequence: TGTGCCAGCAGCTTAGCGCTAACAGGGAGCGGACCCCAGCATTTT.

This clonotype was seen at least ten times. The chain couples TRBV11-2 to TRBJ2-7; TRBD1 matches 10 bases. The V gene's germline CDR1 is SGHAT and CDR2 FQNNGV. CDR3 length: 16 amino acids. The ends lost 4 bases at V and 1 base at J; junction bases unmatched: 7. The CDR3 here is CASSSTGGGGSYEQYF. The CDR3 nucleotides are TGTGCCAGCAGCTCGACAGGGGGCGGGGGTTCCTACGAGCAGTACTTC.

The V call is TRBV7-2, the J call TRBJ2-5, with 14 bases matching TRBD2. V was clipped by 1 base and J by 4 bases; unmatched bases: 5. The CDR3 consists of 17 residues. CDR1 is SGHTA, CDR2 FQGNSA, per germline. CDR3 residues: CASSLVGLAGGRETQYF. As DNA, the CDR3 is TGTGCCAGCAGCTTAGTAGGACTAGCGGGAGGCAGAGAGACCCAGTACTTC.

Ten or more counts support this clonotype. This sequence joins TRBV27 and TRBJ2-7, with 11 bases lining up with TRBD2. V shed 2 bases and J 6 bases; nucleotides not matched to a gene: 6. The length of the CDR3 is 15 residues. CDR1 is MNHEY and CDR2 is SMNVEV in the germline V gene (reference sequence). Here the CDR3 DNA reads TGTGCCAGCAGTTTAGGTAGCGGGAGGGCCCTCGAGCAGTACTTC. It translates to CASSLGSGRALEQYF.

There are a few counts of this clonotype. The chain recombines TRBV12-3 or TRBV12-4 with TRBJ2-1; 9 bases agree with TRBD1. The CDR3 is made up of 16 amino acids. J lost 8 bases, V lost 6 bases, and 14 bases had no gene match. CDR3 loop: CASSLGWDRERHEQFF. CDR3 in DNA: TGTGCCAGCAGCCTAGGTTGGGACAGGGAGCGCCATGAGCAGTTCTTC.

This clonotype came up many times. The chain joins TRBV20-1 to TRBJ2-7, with 9 bases aligning to TRBD1. V was clipped by 3 bases and J by 1 base; unmatched bases: 7. The CDR3 is 15 amino acids. In germline, CDR1 is DFQATT, CDR2 SNEGSKA (reference sequence). CDR3 amino acids: CSARYAGTGSYEQYF. The CDR3 DNA sequence: TGCAGTGCTAGGTATGCCGGGACAGGGTCCTACGAGCAGTACTTC.

On this clonotype itself: This may be a read error: a much more frequent sequence differs by one nucleotide. V usage is TRBV28 and J usage is TRBJ2-7; D remains ambiguous. Trimming removed 5 bases from V and 2 bases from J, with 10 bases in between. The CDR3 sequence is 13 residues long. Per the germline V gene, CDR1 is MDHEN and CDR2 is SYDVKM. The CDR3 DNA is TGTGCCAGCAGTGACACGAGCCCCTACGAGCAGTACTTC. Protein sequence: CASSDTSPYEQYF.

At least ten counts were recorded for this clonotype. The chain links TRBV12-3 or TRBV12-4 to TRBJ1-5; unclear D gene. The CDR3 is 12 residues long. V lost 4 bases and J 2 bases, leaving 3 bases between the germline ends. The DNA for the CDR3 is TGTGCCAGCAGTTGGGGCAATCAGCCCCAGCATTTT. Encoded protein: CASSWGNQPQHF.

Many counts were recorded for this clonotype. The chain carries TRBV20-1 and TRBJ2-5; 14 bases match TRBD2. V dropped 6 bases and J dropped 5; count of bases not matched to a gene: 17. The germline gives CDR1 DFQATT, CDR2 SNEGSKA (reference sequence). The CDR3 covers 18 residues. For the CDR3, the DNA is TGCAGTGCCAAAAGTCCTGGGACTAGCGGGAGTAGGTGGGAGACCCAGTACTTC. Protein product: CSAKSPGTSGSRWETQYF.

This clonotype was recorded at least ten times. The V call is TRBV7-6, the J call TRBJ2-1; no definite D call. The CDR3 runs to 13 residues. CDR1 and CDR2 from the germline V gene are SGHVS and FNYEAQ. The V end was cut by 1 base, the J end by 7 bases, with 8 bases between. CDR3 in amino acids: CASSLEAFNEQFF. The CDR3 nucleotides are TGTGCCAGCAGCTTAGAAGCTTTTAATGAGCAGTTCTTC.

This clonotype was counted ten times or more. CDR3 residues: CATQSRSYEQYF. The CDR3 bases are TGTGCCACCCAAAGTAGATCCTACGAGCAGTACTTC. The rearrangement joins TRBV24-1 to TRBJ2-7; no reliable D call. Looked up from germline, CDR1 is KGHDR and CDR2 is SFDVKD. V dropped 9 bases and J dropped 1 base, with 9 bases sitting between them. The CDR3 spans 12 residues.

This clonotype was recorded at least ten times. The chain links TRBV28 to TRBJ2-1; D is perhaps TRBD2 (6 bases). Germline CDR1 is MDHEN and CDR2 is SYDVKM. This CDR3 has 14 amino acids. V gave up 2 bases and J gave up 12 bases, with 17 bases separating them. The chain's CDR3 is CASSLVAGPRPQFF. The CDR3, as DNA: TGTGCCAGCAGTTTAGTCGCGGGACCCCGTCCGCAGTTCTTC.

This chain connects TRBV18 to TRBJ2-1, with no clear D. Trimming pared 4 bases from V and 9 bases from J, leaving 16 bases between. The germline V gene encodes CDR1 KGHSH and CDR2 LQKENI. The CDR3 length is 14 residues. CDR3 in amino acids: CASSLASRRSEQFF. In DNA form, the CDR3 reads TGTGCCAGCTCACTCGCCTCTCGGAGAAGTGAGCAGTTCTTC.

The V call is TRBV7-2, the J call TRBJ1-1; perhaps TRBD1 as D (6 bases). The CDR3 has 16 residues. The germline V gene encodes CDR1 SGHTA and CDR2 FQGNSA. Trimming stripped 4 bases from V and 6 bases from J, with 21 bases between. The CDR3 sequence: CASSSFGFLRTAEAFF. CDR3 sequence (DNA): TGTGCCAGCAGCTCCTTTGGGTTTCTTCGGACAGCTGAAGCTTTCTTT.

Many counts were recorded for this clonotype. Compared with germline, one end of the junction differs, possibly owing to a read error. This sequence joins TRBV19 and TRBJ2-3; maybe TRBD2 (6 bases). The CDR3 loop spans 15 amino acids. Germline V gene lookup returns CDR1 LNHDA and CDR2 SQIVND (reference sequence). CDR3 sequence (DNA): TGTGCCAGTAGTCGGAACGGACTAAGCAGAGATACGCAGTATTTT. This gives the protein CASSRNGLSRDTQYF. Filled out from reference TRBV19 and TRBJ2-3, the complete variable domain reads DGGITQSPKYLFRKEGQNVTLSCEQNLNHDAMYWYRQDPGQGLRLIYYSQIVNDFQKGDIAEGYSVSREKKESFPLTVTSAQKNPTAFYLCASSRNGLSRDTQYFGPGTRLTVL.

CDR3 sequence (DNA): TGCAGCGTCAGGACACCTGAAAAACTGTTTTTT. Translated: CSVRTPEKLFF. The gene calls are TRBV29-1 and TRBJ1-4; D perhaps matches TRBD1 (5 bases). This CDR3 has 11 residues. V lost 6 bases, J lost 7 bases, and 9 bases lay in between. Looked up from germline, CDR1 is SQVTM and CDR2 is ANQGSEA.

This clonotype was observed many times. The CDR3 DNA sequence: TGCAGTGCTAGAGACCGAAAAGGACTAGCGGGACGGACCTACGAGCAGTACTTC. This gives the protein CSARDRKGLAGRTYEQYF. The chain carries TRBV20-1 and TRBJ2-7; 12 positions match TRBD2. The CDR3 covers 18 residues. V shed 0 bases, J shed 2 bases, and the junction held 11 bases outside the gene matches. Germline CDR1 and CDR2: DFQATT and SNEGSKA (reference sequence).

The chain carries TRBV9 and TRBJ1-1; D remains ambiguous. This CDR3 has 13 amino acids. V was clipped by 2 bases and J by 3 bases, with 8 bases between them. Looked up from germline, CDR1 is SGDLS and CDR2 is YYNGEE. In nucleotides, the CDR3 is TGTGCCAGCAGCGTGTTGGTGGACACTGAAGCTTTCTTT. Amino acids: CASSVLVDTEAFF.

The table lists this clonotype with many counts. The chain is built from TRBV3-1 and TRBJ1-1, with 7 bases fitting TRBD1. Germline CDR1 is LGHDT and CDR2 is YNNKEL (reference sequence). CDR3 size: 14 residues. Trimming at V came to 1 base and at J to 5 bases, leaving 4 bases not matched to a gene. CDR3 bases: TGTGCCAGCAGCCAAGTAAGGGGGCGAACTGAAGCTTTCTTT. This encodes CASSQVRGRTEAFF. Looking up the rest from reference TRBV3-1 and TRBJ1-1 gives the full variable domain: DTAVSQTPKYLVTQMGNDKSIKCEQNLGHDTMYWYKQDSKKFLKIMFSYNNKELIINETVPNRFSPKSPDKAHLNLHINSLELGDSAVYFCASSQVRGRTEAFFGQGTRLTVV.

At least ten counts were recorded for this clonotype. This CDR3 reads CASAPPGGSRYEQYF. The CDR3 DNA sequence: TGTGCCAGCGCCCCCCCCGGAGGTTCTCGCTACGAGCAGTACTTC. This chain connects TRBV12-3 or TRBV12-4 to TRBJ2-7, with a tentative D call TRBD2 (5 bases). CDR3 length: 15 amino acids. V dropped 8 bases and J dropped 3 bases, with 20 bases sitting between them.

This clonotype has a count of ten or more. The chain employs TRBV11-3 and TRBJ2-7, with 11 positions matching TRBD2. This CDR3 region has 15 residues. Germline trimming cut 5 bases from V and 4 bases from J; bases unmatched to any gene: 7. The germline V gene encodes CDR1 SGHNT and CDR2 YENEEA. CDR3 protein: CASSQGLADKYEQYF. For the CDR3, the DNA is TGTGCCAGCAGCCAGGGACTAGCGGACAAATACGAGCAGTACTTC.

This chain links TRBV19 with TRBJ2-7; TRBD1 agrees at 11 bases. The trim removed 3 bases at V and 5 bases at J, leaving 6 bases unmatched. This CDR3 is built from 15 residues. Per germline, CDR1 LNHDA and CDR2 SQIVND (reference sequence). The CDR3 DNA is TGTGCCAGTAGTATTAGGGGACAGGGGGTCCACGAGCAGTACTTC. Protein product: CASSIRGQGVHEQYF.